This T cell receptor (beta chain) was identified during a study of blood T cell repertoires in COVID-19. Per the germline V gene, CDR1 is DFQATT and CDR2 is SNEGSKA (reference sequence). Trimming took 3 bases from V and 0 from J; bases not matched to a gene: 5. The CDR3 has 14 residues. In the authors' methods: Reference gene primer amplification in the assay estimated nucleated cell counts. Clones were sequenced by immunoSEQ multiplex PCR, and TCRdb holds only the in-frame ones, with some missing. V, J and clone size reflect that table, while D and trimming were determined from the DNA. Among around 310,000 clones listed, around 92% were seen once.

Sequenced sample: PBMCs or T cells enriched from blood (not recorded which). The chain links TRBV20-1 to TRBJ2-7, with TRBD1 identical over 7 bases. This TCR was recovered from a woman in her 30s who had recovered from COVID-19. The CDR3 DNA sequence: TGCAGTGCTAGTGACGGGACAGACTCCTACGAGCAGTACTTC. Its translation: CSASDGTDSYEQYF.